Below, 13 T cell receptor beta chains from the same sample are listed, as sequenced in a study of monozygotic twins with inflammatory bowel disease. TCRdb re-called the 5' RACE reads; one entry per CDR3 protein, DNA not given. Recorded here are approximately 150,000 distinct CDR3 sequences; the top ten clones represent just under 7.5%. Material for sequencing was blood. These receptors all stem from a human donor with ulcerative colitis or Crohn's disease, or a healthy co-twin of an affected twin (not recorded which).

The CDR3 sequence is CASSIAGRYNEQFF. The chain has TRBV19 and TRBJ2-1; TCRdb designates TRBD1, a call that cannot be tested without DNA. There are 14 residues in the CDR3. Germline V gives CDR1 LNHDA, CDR2 SQIVND (reference sequence). Looking up the rest from reference TRBV19 and TRBJ2-1 gives the full variable domain: DGGITQSPKYLFRKEGQNVTLSCEQNLNHDAMYWYRQDPGQGLRLIYYSQIVNDFQKGDIAEGYSVSREKKESFPLTVTSAQKNPTAFYLCASSIAGRYNEQFFGPGTRLTVL.

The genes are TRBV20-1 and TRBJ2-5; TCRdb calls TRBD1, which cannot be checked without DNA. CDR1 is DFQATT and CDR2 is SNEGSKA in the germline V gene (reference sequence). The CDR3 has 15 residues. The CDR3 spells CSARDLGGRLETQYF.

The CDR3 protein is CASSESVAVGLGTQYF. The gene calls are TRBV10-2 and TRBJ2-5. Germline V gene lookup returns CDR1 WSHSY and CDR2 SAAADI. The CDR3 contains 16 residues.

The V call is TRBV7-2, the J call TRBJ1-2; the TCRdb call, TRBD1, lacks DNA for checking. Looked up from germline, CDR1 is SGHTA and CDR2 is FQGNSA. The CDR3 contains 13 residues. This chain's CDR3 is CASSMTGIYGYTF.

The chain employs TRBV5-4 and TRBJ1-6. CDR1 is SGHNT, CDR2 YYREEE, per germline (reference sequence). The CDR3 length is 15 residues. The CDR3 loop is CASSLKEGLNSPLHF.

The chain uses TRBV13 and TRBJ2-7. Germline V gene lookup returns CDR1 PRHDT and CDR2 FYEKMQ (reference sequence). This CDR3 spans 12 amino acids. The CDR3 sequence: CASSLLSYEQYF.

The chain's CDR3 is CASSPWLGPDTDTQYF. The rearrangement joins TRBV5-4 to TRBJ2-3; no DNA is available, so the TRBD2 call from TCRdb remains unchecked. The CDR3 spans 16 residues. Per the germline V gene, CDR1 is SGHNT and CDR2 is YYREEE (reference sequence).

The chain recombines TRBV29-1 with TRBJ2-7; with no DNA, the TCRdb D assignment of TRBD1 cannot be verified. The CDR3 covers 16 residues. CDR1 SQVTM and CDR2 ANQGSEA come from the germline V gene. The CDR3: CSVTGIPSGSSYEQYF.

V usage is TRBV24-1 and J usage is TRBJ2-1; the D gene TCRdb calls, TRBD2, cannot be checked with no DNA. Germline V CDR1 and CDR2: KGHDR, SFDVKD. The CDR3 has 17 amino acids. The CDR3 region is CATSDFSSGKSYNEQFF.

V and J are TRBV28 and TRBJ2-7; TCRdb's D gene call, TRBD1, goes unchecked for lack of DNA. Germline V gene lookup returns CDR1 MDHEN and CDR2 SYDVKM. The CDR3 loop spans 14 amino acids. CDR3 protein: CASSLGGDTYEQYF.

CDR3 sequence reads: CASSPPSGRARETQYF. The chain is built from TRBV5-1 and TRBJ2-5; TCRdb outputs TRBD2, but without DNA this stays unchecked. The CDR3 is 16 amino acids. Germline CDR1 is SGHRS and CDR2 is YFSETQ.

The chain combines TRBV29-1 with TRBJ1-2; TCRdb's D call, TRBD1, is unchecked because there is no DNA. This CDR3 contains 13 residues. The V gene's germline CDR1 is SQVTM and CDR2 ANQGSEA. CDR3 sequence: CSVVGTGFHGYTF.

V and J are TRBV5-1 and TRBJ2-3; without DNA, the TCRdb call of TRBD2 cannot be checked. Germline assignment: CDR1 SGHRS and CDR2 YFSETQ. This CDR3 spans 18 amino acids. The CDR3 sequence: CASSLDPLAGGPPDTQYF.